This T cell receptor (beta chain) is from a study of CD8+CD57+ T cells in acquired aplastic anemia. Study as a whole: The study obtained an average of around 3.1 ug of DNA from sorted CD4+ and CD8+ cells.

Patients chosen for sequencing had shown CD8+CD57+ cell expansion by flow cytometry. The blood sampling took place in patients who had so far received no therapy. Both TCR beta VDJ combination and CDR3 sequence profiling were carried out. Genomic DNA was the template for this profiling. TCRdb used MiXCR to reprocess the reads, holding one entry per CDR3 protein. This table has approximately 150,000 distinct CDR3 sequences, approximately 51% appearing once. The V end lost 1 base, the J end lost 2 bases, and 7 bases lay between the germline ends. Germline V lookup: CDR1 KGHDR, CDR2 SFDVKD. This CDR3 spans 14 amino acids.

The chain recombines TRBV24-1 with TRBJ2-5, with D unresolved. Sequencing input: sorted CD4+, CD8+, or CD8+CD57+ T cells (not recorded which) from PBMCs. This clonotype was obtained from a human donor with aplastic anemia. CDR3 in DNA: TGTGCCACCAGTGATTTTTCCTTACAAGAGACCCAGTACTTC. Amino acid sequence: CATSDFSLQETQYF.